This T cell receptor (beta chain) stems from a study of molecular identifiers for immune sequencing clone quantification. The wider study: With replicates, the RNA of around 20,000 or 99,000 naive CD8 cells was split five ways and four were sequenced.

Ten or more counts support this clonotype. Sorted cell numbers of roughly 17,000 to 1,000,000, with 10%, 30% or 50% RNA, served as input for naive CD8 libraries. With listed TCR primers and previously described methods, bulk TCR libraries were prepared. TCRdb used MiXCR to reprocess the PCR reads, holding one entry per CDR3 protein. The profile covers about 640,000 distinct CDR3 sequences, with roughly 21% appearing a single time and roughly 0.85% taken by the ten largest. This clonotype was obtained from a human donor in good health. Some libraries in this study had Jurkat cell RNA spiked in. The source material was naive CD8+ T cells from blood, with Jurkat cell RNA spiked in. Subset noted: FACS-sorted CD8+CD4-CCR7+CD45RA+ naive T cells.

The CDR3 loop is CATHLAGAGELFF. In nucleotides, the CDR3 is TGTGCCACCCACCTAGCGGGAGCCGGGGAGCTGTTTTTT. The chain is built from TRBV5-4 and TRBJ2-2; 10 bases are shared with TRBD2. This CDR3 has 13 residues. Germline V CDR1 and CDR2: SGHNT, YYREEE (reference sequence). V trimming: 9 bases; J trimming: 6 bases; junction bases outside the gene matches: 5.